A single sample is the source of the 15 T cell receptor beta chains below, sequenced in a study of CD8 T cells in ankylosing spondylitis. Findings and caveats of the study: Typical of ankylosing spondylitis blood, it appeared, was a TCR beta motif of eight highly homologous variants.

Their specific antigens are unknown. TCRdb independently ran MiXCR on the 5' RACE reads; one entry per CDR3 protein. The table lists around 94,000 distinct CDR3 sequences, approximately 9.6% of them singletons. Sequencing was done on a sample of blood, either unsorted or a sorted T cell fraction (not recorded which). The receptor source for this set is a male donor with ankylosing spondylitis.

The CDR3 loop is CASSFYVDQPQHF. The CDR3 nucleotides read TGTGCCAGCAGCTTTTACGTTGATCAGCCCCAGCATTTT. The chain has TRBV11-2 and TRBJ1-5; no firm D call. The CDR3 covers 13 residues. Germline CDR1 reads SGHAT; CDR2 reads FQNNGV. Trimming took off 3 bases at V and 5 bases at J, with 8 bases between the two ends.

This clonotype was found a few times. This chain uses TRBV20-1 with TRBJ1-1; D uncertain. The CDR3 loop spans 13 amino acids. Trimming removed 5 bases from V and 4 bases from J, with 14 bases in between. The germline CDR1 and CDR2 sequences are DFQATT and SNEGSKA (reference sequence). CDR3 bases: TGCAGTGCTCCCACCACCTCCCGCACTGAAGCTTTCTTT. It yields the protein CSAPTTSRTEAFF.

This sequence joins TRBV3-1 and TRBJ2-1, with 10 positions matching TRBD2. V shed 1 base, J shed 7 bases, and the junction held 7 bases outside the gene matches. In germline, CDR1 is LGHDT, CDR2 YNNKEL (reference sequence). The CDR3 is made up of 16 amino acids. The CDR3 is CASSQVPSGSGNEQFF. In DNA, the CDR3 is TGTGCCAGCAGCCAAGTCCCTAGCGGGAGTGGAAATGAGCAGTTCTTC.

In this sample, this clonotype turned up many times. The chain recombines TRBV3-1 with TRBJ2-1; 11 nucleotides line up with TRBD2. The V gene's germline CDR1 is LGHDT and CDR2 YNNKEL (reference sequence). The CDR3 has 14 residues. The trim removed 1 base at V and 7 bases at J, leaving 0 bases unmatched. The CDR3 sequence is CASSQGTSGNEQFF. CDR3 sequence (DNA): TGTGCCAGCAGCCAAGGGACTAGCGGGAATGAGCAGTTCTTC.

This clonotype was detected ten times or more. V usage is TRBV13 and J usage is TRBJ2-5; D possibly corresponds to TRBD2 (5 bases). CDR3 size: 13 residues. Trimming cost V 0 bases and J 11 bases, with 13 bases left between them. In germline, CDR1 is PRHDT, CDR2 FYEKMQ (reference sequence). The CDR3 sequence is CASSLGLGGPQYF. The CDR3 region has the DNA TGTGCCAGCAGCTTAGGCCTCGGCGGGCCACAGTACTTC.

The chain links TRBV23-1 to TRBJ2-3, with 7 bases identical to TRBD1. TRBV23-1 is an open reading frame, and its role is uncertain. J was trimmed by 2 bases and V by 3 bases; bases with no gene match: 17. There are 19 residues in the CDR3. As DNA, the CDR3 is TGCGCCAGCAGTCATTGGACGGACAGGCGATCACAAGACACAGATACGCAGTATTTT. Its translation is CASSHWTDRRSQDTDTQYF.

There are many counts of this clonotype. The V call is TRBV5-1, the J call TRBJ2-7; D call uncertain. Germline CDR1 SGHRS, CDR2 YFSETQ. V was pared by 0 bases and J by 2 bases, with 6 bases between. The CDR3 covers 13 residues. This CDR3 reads CASSLAEPYEQYF. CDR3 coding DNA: TGCGCCAGCAGCTTGGCCGAGCCCTACGAGCAGTACTTC.

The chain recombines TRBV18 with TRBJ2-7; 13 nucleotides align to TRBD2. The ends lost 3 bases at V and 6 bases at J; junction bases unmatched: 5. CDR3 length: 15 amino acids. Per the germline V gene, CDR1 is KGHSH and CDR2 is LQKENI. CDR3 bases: TGTGCCAGCTCACCGTCTACTAGCGGGAGGGGCGAGCAGTACTTC. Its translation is CASSPSTSGRGEQYF.

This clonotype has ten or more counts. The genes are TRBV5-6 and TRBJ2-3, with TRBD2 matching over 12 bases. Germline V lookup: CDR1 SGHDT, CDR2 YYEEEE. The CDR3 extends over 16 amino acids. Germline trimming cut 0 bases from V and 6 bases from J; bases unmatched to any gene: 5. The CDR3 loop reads CASSLELAGGTDTQYF. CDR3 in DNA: TGTGCCAGCAGCTTGGAGCTAGCGGGAGGGACTGATACGCAGTATTTT.

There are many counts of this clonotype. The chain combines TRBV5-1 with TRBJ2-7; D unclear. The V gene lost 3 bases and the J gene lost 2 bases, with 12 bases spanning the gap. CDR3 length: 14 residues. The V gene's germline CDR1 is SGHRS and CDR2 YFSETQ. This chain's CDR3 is CASSYAARTYEQYF. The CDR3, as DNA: TGCGCCAGCAGCTATGCAGCGAGGACCTACGAGCAGTACTTC.

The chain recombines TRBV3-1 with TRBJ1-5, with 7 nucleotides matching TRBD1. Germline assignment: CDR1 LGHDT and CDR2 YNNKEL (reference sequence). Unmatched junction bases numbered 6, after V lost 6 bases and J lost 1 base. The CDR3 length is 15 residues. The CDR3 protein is CASSADRASNQPQHF. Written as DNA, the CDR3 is TGTGCCAGCAGTGCAGACAGGGCCAGCAATCAGCCCCAGCATTTT. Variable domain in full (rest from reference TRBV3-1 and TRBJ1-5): DTAVSQTPKYLVTQMGNDKSIKCEQNLGHDTMYWYKQDSKKFLKIMFSYNNKELIINETVPNRFSPKSPDKAHLNLHINSLELGDSAVYFCASSADRASNQPQHFGDGTRLSIL.

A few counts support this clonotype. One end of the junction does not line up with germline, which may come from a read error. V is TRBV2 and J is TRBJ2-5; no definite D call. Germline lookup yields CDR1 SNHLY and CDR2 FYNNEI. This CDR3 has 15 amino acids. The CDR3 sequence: CASSEDGETQETQYF. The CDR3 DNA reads TGTGCCAGCAGCGAAGACGGTGAGACGCAAGAGACCCAGTACTTC.

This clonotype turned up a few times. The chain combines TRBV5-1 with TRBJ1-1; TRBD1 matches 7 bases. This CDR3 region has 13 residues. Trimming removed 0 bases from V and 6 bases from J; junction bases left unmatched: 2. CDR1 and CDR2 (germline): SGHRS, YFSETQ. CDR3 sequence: CASSLETGSEAFF. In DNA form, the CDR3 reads TGCGCCAGCAGCTTGGAGACAGGGTCTGAAGCTTTCTTT. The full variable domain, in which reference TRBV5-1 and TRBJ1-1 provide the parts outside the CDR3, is KAGVTQTPRYLIKTRGQQVTLSCSPISGHRSVSWYQQTPGQGLQFLFEYFSETQRNKGNFPGRFSGRQFSNSRSEMNVSTLELGDSALYLCASSLETGSEAFFGQGTRLTVV.

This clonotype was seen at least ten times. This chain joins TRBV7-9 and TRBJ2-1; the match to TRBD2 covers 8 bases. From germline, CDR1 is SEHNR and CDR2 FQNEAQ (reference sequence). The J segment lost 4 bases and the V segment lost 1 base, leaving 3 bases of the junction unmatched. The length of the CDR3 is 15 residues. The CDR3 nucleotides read TGTGCCAGCAGCTTAGAAGCGGGGGTATACAATGAGCAGTTCTTC. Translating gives CASSLEAGVYNEQFF. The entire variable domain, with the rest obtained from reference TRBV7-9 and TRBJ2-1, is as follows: DTGVSQNPRHKITKRGQNVTFRCDPISEHNRLYWYRQTLGQGPEFLTYFQNEAQLEKSRLLSDRFSAERPKGSFSTLEIQRTEQGDSAMYLCASSLEAGVYNEQFFGPGTRLTVL.

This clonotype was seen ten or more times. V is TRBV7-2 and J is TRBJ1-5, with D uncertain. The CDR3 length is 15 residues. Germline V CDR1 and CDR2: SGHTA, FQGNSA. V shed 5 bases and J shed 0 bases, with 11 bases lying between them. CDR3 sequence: CASSPLAFSNQPQHF. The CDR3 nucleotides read TGTGCCAGCAGCCCCCTGGCGTTTAGCAATCAGCCCCAGCATTTT. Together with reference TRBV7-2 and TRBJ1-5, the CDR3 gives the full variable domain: GAGVSQSPSNKVTEKGKDVELRCDPISGHTALYWYRQSLGQGLEFLIYFQGNSAPDKSGLPSDRFSAERTGGSVSTLTIQRTQQEDSAVYLCASSPLAFSNQPQHFGDGTRLSIL.